The 21 T cell receptor beta chains in this list originate from one sample, sequenced in a study of regulatory T cells in long-lasting Graves disease. Relying on iRepertoire HTBI primers and Arm-PCR of CDR3 regions, the team built TCR beta libraries. A single record per CDR3 protein comes from TCRdb applying MiXCR to the multiplex PCR reads. Of some 470,000 distinct CDR3 sequences detected, around a fifth appear once; the ten largest clones hold roughly 7%. Time point of the sample: persistent/refractory GD, antithyroid drugs over 5 years with positive TRAb. Generation of the TCR library employed RNA extracted from PBMCs. The sequencing used peripheral blood mononuclear cells (PBMCs), collected when the disease was refractory, from a patient treated with antithyroid drugs. These receptors all come from a female donor with Graves disease.

A few counts support this clonotype. The rearrangement joins TRBV20-1 to TRBJ2-5; perhaps TRBD1 as D (6 bases). Germline V CDR1 and CDR2: DFQATT, SNEGSKA (reference sequence). The CDR3 runs to 13 residues. Trimming left V 0 bases short and J 7 bases short, with 12 bases between. The CDR3 reads CSARDRGQLTQYF. The CDR3 DNA sequence: TGCAGTGCTAGAGATAGAGGACAGCTGACCCAGTACTTC.

This clonotype was seen more than once but under ten times. This sequence may be a read error, since a much larger clone differs from it by one base. The chain joins TRBV6-1 to TRBJ2-2, with D possibly matching TRBD2 (5 bases). This CDR3 contains 11 residues. Germline CDR1 and CDR2: MNHNS and SASEGT. The CDR3 sequence is CASRNTGEPFF. CDR3 sequence (DNA): TGTGCCAGCAGAAACACCGGGGAGCCGTTTTTT.

The CDR3 reads CASSSYAGFSTDTQYF. The CDR3 nucleotides are TGTGCCAGCAGCTCCTATGCGGGATTTAGCACAGATACGCAGTATTTT. This chain links TRBV14 with TRBJ2-3, with TRBD2 as a possible D gene (6 bases). CDR3 size: 16 residues. Trimming removed 5 bases at V and 0 bases at J, with 15 bases between. Germline CDR1 SGHDN, CDR2 FVKESK.

A few counts support this clonotype. The chain uses TRBV20-1 and TRBJ2-5; D possibly uses TRBD1 or TRBD2 (5 bases each). This CDR3 has 16 amino acids. With 3 bases removed from V and 4 bases from J, the gap between germline ends came to 21 bases. The V gene's germline CDR1 is DFQATT and CDR2 SNEGSKA (reference sequence). CDR3 sequence reads: CSARGPSGIRLETQYF. The CDR3 DNA sequence: TGCAGTGCTAGGGGGCCCTCGGGGATCCGATTAGAGACCCAGTACTTC.

This clonotype was observed at least ten times. The CDR3 bases are TGTGCCAGCAGTTTTAGGGGGCTGAGGAATGAGCAGTTCTTC. Protein sequence: CASSFRGLRNEQFF. V gene TRBV28 combines with J gene TRBJ2-1, with 7 bases matching TRBD1. The germline CDR1 and CDR2 sequences are MDHEN and SYDVKM. Trimming removed 3 bases from V and 7 bases from J; junction bases left unmatched: 6. The CDR3 is 14 residues long. Variable domain in full (rest from reference TRBV28 and TRBJ2-1): DVKVTQSSRYLVKRTGEKVFLECVQDMDHENMFWYRQDPGLGLRLIYFSYDVKMKEKGDIPEGYSVSREKKERFSLILESASTNQTSMYLCASSFRGLRNEQFFGPGTRLTVL.

This clonotype occurred many times. V is TRBV12-5 and J is TRBJ2-5; 8 bases match TRBD1. The germline V gene has CDR1 LGHNT and CDR2 FRNRAP. The CDR3 consists of 14 residues. The trim removed 6 bases at V and 3 bases at J, leaving 6 bases unmatched. CDR3 amino acids: CASGPDRAEETQYF. For the CDR3, the DNA is TGTGCTAGTGGCCCGGACAGGGCTGAAGAGACCCAGTACTTC.

This clonotype was detected only a few times. The CDR3 spells CASSSTGTMSGELFF. CDR3 in DNA: TGTGCCAGCAGTTCCACCGGGACAATGTCCGGGGAGCTGTTTTTT. V usage is TRBV28 and J usage is TRBJ2-2; perhaps TRBD1 as D (6 bases). The CDR3 contains 15 residues. Trimming shortened V by 4 bases and J by 6 bases, and 15 bases separated the two germline ends. Looked up from germline, CDR1 is MDHEN and CDR2 is SYDVKM.

The chain recombines TRBV19 with TRBJ1-5; no clear D gene. The CDR3 is 15 residues long. From germline, CDR1 is LNHDA and CDR2 SQIVND (reference sequence). V lost 9 bases and J 0 bases, leaving 15 bases between the germline ends. CDR3 nucleotide sequence: TGTGCCAGCCTAATACACCTCAATAGCAATCAGCCCCAGCATTTT. It translates to CASLIHLNSNQPQHF.

This sequence joins TRBV6-5 and TRBJ2-2; 11 bases line up with TRBD2. The CDR3 runs 15 residues. CDR1 and CDR2 (germline): MNHEY, SVGAGI. Trimming removed 4 bases from V and 5 bases from J; junction bases left unmatched: 3. The CDR3, as DNA: TGTGCCAGCAGTTCGGGACTAGCGGTAACCGGGGAGCTGTTTTTT. Its translation is CASSSGLAVTGELFF.

This chain uses TRBV5-1 with TRBJ2-1; 9 positions agree with TRBD1. Germline CDR1 is SGHRS and CDR2 is YFSETQ. Unmatched junction bases numbered 6, after V lost 3 bases and J lost 8 bases. The CDR3 totals 14 residues. This CDR3 is CASSSGTGPHEQFF. CDR3 nucleotide sequence: TGCGCCAGCAGCTCCGGGACAGGGCCCCATGAGCAGTTCTTC.

This clonotype was observed at least ten times. This chain uses TRBV7-9 with TRBJ1-2; possible D gene TRBD1, 6 bases. The CDR3 totals 14 residues. Germline CDR1 is SEHNR and CDR2 is FQNEAQ (reference sequence). Trimming shortened V by 1 base and J by 3 bases, and 9 bases separated the two germline ends. CDR3 region: CASSLEAGDYGYTF. The CDR3 DNA reads as TGTGCCAGCAGCTTAGAGGCAGGGGACTATGGCTACACCTTC.

The chain carries TRBV7-9 and TRBJ2-7; 11 positions agree with TRBD1. Germline V gene lookup returns CDR1 SEHNR and CDR2 FQNEAQ (reference sequence). This CDR3 is 16 amino acids long. V lost 7 bases and J lost 7; bases outside the gene matches: 15. In DNA, the CDR3 is TGTGCCAGCATCCATCCGGCGGGGACAGGGGGGAAAGAGCAGTACTTC. It yields the protein CASIHPAGTGGKEQYF.

This clonotype was detected only a few times. V is TRBV18 and J is TRBJ1-2; D is unresolved. The CDR3 is made up of 13 amino acids. V lost 6 bases, J lost 6 bases, and 14 bases lay in between. Germline V gives CDR1 KGHSH, CDR2 LQKENI. The CDR3 coding sequence is TGTGCCAGCTCCGGATCCCTACCCGATGGCTACACCTTC. This codes for CASSGSLPDGYTF.

This chain connects TRBV20-1 to TRBJ1-1; D is ambiguous. The CDR3 contains 15 residues. Between the trimmed V and J ends, which lost 2 bases and 4 bases, there was a span of 17 bases. Per germline, CDR1 DFQATT and CDR2 SNEGSKA (reference sequence). CDR3: CSARKGSPLGTEAFF. CDR3 in DNA: TGCAGTGCTAGAAAAGGTTCTCCTCTGGGCACTGAAGCTTTCTTT.

This clonotype was seen many times. Relative to the germline gene, one junction end is altered; a read error may explain this. The chain links TRBV5-1 to TRBJ2-7, with 7 bases identical to TRBD1. This CDR3 has 14 amino acids. Germline V gives CDR1 SGHRS, CDR2 YFSETQ. CDR3 in DNA: TGTGCCAGCAGCCTAGGACAGGACCCCTACGAGCAGTACTTC. Translation: CASSLGQDPYEQYF.

This clonotype was counted only a few times. The chain employs TRBV19 and TRBJ1-2; 7 positions match TRBD1. This CDR3 spans 15 amino acids. CDR1 and CDR2 (germline): LNHDA, SQIVND (reference sequence). The V gene end was trimmed by 8 bases and the J gene end by 4 bases; junction bases not matched to a gene: 13. The CDR3 coding sequence is TGTGCCAGTTCCAACTTCCAGGGGGAGGGCTATGGCTACACCTTC. Its protein is CASSNFQGEGYGYTF. The variable domain in full, with the rest retrieved from reference TRBV19 and TRBJ1-2, is DGGITQSPKYLFRKEGQNVTLSCEQNLNHDAMYWYRQDPGQGLRLIYYSQIVNDFQKGDIAEGYSVSREKKESFPLTVTSAQKNPTAFYLCASSNFQGEGYGYTFGSGTRLTVV.

There are a few counts of this clonotype. V and J are TRBV6-1 and TRBJ2-4, with unresolved D. The CDR3 covers 12 residues. CDR1 and CDR2 from the germline V gene are MNHNS and SASEGT. Trimming stripped 0 bases from V and 9 bases from J, with 6 bases between. Here the CDR3 reads CASSEAFGIQYF. Here the CDR3 DNA reads TGTGCCAGCAGTGAAGCGTTCGGCATTCAGTACTTC.

This clonotype was detected many times. The chain recombines TRBV20-1 with TRBJ1-2; 9 bases fit TRBD1. The ends lost 6 bases at V and 4 bases at J; junction bases unmatched: 12. Germline values: CDR1 DFQATT, CDR2 SNEGSKA (reference sequence). The CDR3 has 15 amino acids. The CDR3 loop reads CSAPGETGGLYGYTF. CDR3 sequence (DNA): TGCAGTGCGCCTGGGGAGACAGGGGGACTCTATGGCTACACCTTC.

This clonotype was detected ten times or more. The V call is TRBV7-2, the J call TRBJ2-5, with D possibly matching TRBD1 (6 bases). The ends were cut back, 1 base at V and 3 bases at J, with 9 bases in the middle. CDR3 length: 14 amino acids. CDR1 and CDR2 (germline): SGHTA, FQGNSA. This chain's CDR3 is CASSLEQGEETQYF. The CDR3 DNA reads TGTGCCAGCAGCTTAGAACAGGGTGAAGAGACCCAGTACTTC.

V usage is TRBV5-1 and J usage is TRBJ2-5; 7 nucleotides agree with TRBD1. Trimming took 4 bases from V and 0 from J; bases not matched to a gene: 3. Germline V CDR1 and CDR2: SGHRS, YFSETQ. The CDR3 length is 14 residues. CDR3 DNA sequence: TGCGCCAGCAGCACCGGACAGGACCAAGAGACCCAGTACTTC. Protein product: CASSTGQDQETQYF.

This clonotype was seen a few times. V usage is TRBV24-1 and J usage is TRBJ1-2; 10 bases align to TRBD1. The germline V gene encodes CDR1 KGHDR and CDR2 SFDVKD. CDR3 length: 16 amino acids. The ends lost 7 bases at V and 8 bases at J; junction bases unmatched: 15. CDR3 sequence: CATSSSDRGNRGGYTF. The CDR3 DNA follows: TGTGCCACCAGCTCATCGGACAGGGGGAACCGTGGGGGCTACACCTTC.